Detailed here is one TCR beta chain. What this receptor recognizes is not known. Per-base qualities were not stored, and no clone one base away is much larger. This record comes from a study of T cells in Graves' hyperthyroidism and ophthalmopathy (dated by TCRdb to between 2017 and 2020). Notes on the research overall: Peripheral blood samples were taken at the time of initial diagnosis, prior to any treatment. Once sampling was done, hyperthyroidism patients were given methimazole at a starting dose of 30 mg daily, whereas ophthalmopathy patients were given high-dose intravenous methylprednisolone. To identify TCR V-J signatures that set the groups apart, the researchers used a discovery cohort of about a hundred patients, made up of approximately 43 with Graves' ophthalmopathy and 55 to 65 with stable Graves' hyperthyroidism. For training and testing, the 100 or so patients in the discovery cohort were randomly divided in a 7:3 ratio. The paper describes TCR Vbeta CDR3 sequencing of 130 to 150 peripheral blood samples, made up of around 41 ophthalmopathy patients, around 78 hyperthyroidism patients and some 17 progressor patients. An independent validation cohort of around 19 hyperthyroidism patients and 17 patients who later progressed to ophthalmopathy tested prospective prediction of ophthalmopathy. The study also compared thyroid tissue and blood T-cell repertoires from a handful of Graves' hyperthyroidism patients.

Ophthalmopathy patients had moderately to severely active disease, Clinical Activity Score of at least 3, NOSPECS grade of at least 4, and duration under 3 months. The study excluded patients with uncontrolled infections, other autoimmune diseases, pregnancy or lactation. Diagnoses were based on clinical symptoms, serum thyroxine and TRAb, thyroid ultrasound and orbital computed tomography. PBMCs were separated from roughly 9.6 ml of fresh peripheral blood using Ficoll-Paque density gradient centrifugation. Total RNA was extracted with Trizol reagent, and quality was checked on an Agilent 2100 Bioanalyzer. The TCR beta CDR3 regions were amplified from RNA transcripts. For the first round of RT-PCR on the TCR CDR3, the HTBI primer set was used together with the Qiagen OneStep RT-PCR kit. The libraries were constructed in a second round of multiplex PCR and then size-selected and purified. Libraries were sequenced paired-end with 100 bp reads on an Illumina HiSeq2000. The study's processing was this. Raw data were processed with SOAPnuke, discarding reads with adapters, uncalled bases, mean Phred below 15, or no exact constant-primer or identifier match. COPE v1.2.5 was used to merge high-quality paired reads, and clonotypes were defined as unique nucleotide sequences. Clonotypes were aligned to IMGT TRBV, TRBD and TRBJ reference segments using MiTCR v1.1. The analysis was restricted to V-J combinations with a frequency above 0.0001, which together covered 99% to 99.2% of the repertoires. The TCS score was defined as the ratio of F50 (clonal expansion) to E x V (chaos), calculated using BLOSUM62-based TCRdist between CDR3 peptides within each V-J. Welch's t-statistics and random forest reduced around 520 V-J features to under 15, which were used in a naive Bayes classifier (R e1071). TCRdb cleaned the public reads at Q25 with fastp, built clones with MiXCR and kept in-frame beta chains. Each CDR3 protein gets just one entry, which takes the most common genes and DNA from the rows behind it. The V and J calls were determined by TCRdb, not by the authors. Counted in this sample were over 450,000 distinct CDR3 sequences; roughly 15% of them appeared once. The top ten clonotypes cover 17% of the sample.

Paper-wide results and their limitations: Sample size was not statistically predetermined, and investigators were not blinded to group allocation. In validation, progression to ophthalmopathy was predicted by the model with roughly 69% sensitivity and 72% to 80% specificity, a median of approximately 6.5 months before onset. Blood samples also contained most of the expanded thyroid clonotypes (frequency above 0.001), which suggests that blood repertoires may reflect thyroid immune responses. In cross-validation, a model built on a 13 V-J signature told ophthalmopathy apart from stable hyperthyroidism with 85% to 90% sensitivity and 81% to 82% specificity, and in testing the same model reached 80%/75%.

Measured from the cysteine to the phenylalanine, the CDR3 is 17 residues long. The kept DNA is CDR3 alone, 51 bases in frame from the first base. CDR1 SGHAT and CDR2 FQNNGV are derived from the germline V gene. Unmatched junction bases come to 12, with V trimmed by 3 bases and J by 6 bases. The receptor was derived from a woman aged 18-29 years with Graves' ophthalmopathy. The rearrangement combines TRBV11-2 with TRBJ2-1; 9 bases in the junction line up with TRBD1. The sample comprised blood. CDR3 loop: CASSFSHGTGPTNEQFF. In nucleotides, the sequence is TGTGCCAGCAGCTTCAGCCACGGGACAGGGCCAACCAATGAGCAGTTCTTC.